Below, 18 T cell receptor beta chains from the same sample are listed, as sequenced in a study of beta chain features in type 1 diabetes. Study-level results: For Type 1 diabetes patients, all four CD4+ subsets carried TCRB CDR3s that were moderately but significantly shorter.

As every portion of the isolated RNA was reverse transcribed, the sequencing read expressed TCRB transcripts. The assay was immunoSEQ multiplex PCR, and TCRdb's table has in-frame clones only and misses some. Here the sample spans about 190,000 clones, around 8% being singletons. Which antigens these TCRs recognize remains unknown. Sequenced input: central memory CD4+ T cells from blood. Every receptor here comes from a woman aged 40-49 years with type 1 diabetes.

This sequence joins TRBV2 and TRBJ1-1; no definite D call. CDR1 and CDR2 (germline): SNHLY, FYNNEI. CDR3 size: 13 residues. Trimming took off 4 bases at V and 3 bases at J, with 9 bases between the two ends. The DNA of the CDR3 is TGTGCCAGCAGTGTGGGGAGGGACACTGAAGCTTTCTTT. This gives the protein CASSVGRDTEAFF.

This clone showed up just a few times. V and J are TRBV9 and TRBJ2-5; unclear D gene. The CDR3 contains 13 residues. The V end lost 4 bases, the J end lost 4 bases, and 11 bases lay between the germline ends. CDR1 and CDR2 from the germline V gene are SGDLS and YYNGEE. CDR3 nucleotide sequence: TGTGCCAGCAGCCCAGCGAGGTCAGAGACCCAGTACTTC. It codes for CASSPARSETQYF.

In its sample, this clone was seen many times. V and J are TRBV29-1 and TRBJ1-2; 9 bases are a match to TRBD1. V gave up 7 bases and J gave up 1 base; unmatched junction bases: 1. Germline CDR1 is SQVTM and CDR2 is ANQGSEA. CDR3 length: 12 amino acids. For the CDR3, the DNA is TGCAGCGGACAGGGGGGTAACTATGGCTACACCTTC. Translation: CSGQGGNYGYTF.

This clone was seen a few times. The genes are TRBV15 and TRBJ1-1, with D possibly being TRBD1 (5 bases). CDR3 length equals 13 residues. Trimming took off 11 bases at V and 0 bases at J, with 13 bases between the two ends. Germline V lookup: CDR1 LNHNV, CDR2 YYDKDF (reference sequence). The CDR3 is CAVSGQLNTEAFF. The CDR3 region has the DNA TGTGCCGTATCAGGGCAGCTGAACACTGAAGCTTTCTTT. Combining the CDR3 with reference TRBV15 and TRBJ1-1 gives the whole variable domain DAMVIQNPRYQVTQFGKPVTLSCSQTLNHNVMYWYQQKSSQAPKLLFHYYDKDFNNEADTPDNFQSRRPNTSFCFLDIRSPGLGDTAMYLCAVSGQLNTEAFFGQGTRLTVV.

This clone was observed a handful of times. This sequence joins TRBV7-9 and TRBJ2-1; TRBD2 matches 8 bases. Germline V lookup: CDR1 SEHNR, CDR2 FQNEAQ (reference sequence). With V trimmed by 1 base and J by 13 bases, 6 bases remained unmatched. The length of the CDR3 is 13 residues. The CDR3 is CASSLGGGRIQFF. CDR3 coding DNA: TGTGCCAGCAGCTTAGGCGGGGGGCGGATTCAGTTCTTC.

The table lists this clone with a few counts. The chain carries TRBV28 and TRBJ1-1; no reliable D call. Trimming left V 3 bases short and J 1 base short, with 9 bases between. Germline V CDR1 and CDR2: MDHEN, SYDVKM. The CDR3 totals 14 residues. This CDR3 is CASSLVHPNTEAFF. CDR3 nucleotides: TGTGCCAGCAGTTTGGTACATCCGAACACTGAAGCTTTCTTT.

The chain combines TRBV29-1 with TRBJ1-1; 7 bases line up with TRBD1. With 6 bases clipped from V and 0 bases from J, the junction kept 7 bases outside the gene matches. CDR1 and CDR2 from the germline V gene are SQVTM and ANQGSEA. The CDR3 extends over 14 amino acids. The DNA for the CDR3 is TGCAGCGTAAACCCCGGGACAGTGAACACTGAAGCTTTCTTT. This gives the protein CSVNPGTVNTEAFF.

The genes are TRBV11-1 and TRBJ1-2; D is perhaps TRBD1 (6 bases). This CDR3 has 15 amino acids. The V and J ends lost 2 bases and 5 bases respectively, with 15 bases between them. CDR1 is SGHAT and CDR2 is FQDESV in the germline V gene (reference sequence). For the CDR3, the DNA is TGTGCCAGCAGCTTATGGGGGCAGGGCCAGTATGGCTACACCTTC. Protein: CASSLWGQGQYGYTF.

The CDR3 loop reads CASSIGTSGYYEQYF. As DNA, the CDR3 is TGTGCCAGCAGCATCGGGACTAGCGGGTACTACGAGCAGTACTTC. J is TRBJ2-7 and V is TRBV5-4, with 12 nucleotides matching TRBD2. Germline values: CDR1 SGHNT, CDR2 YYREEE (reference sequence). This CDR3 spans 15 amino acids. Trimming cost V 4 bases and J 3 bases; bases outside gene matches: 5.

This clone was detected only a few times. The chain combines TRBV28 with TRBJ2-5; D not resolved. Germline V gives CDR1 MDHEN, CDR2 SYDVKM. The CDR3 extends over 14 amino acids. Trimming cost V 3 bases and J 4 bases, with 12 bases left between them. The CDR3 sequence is CASSFLDGRETQYF. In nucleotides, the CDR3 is TGTGCCAGCAGTTTCTTGGATGGGCGAGAGACCCAGTACTTC.

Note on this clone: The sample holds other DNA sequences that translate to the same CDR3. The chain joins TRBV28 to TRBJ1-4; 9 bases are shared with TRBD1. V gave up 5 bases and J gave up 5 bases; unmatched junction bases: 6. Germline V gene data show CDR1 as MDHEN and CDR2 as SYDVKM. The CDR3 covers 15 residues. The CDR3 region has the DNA TGTGCCAGCAGTCTACCGGGACAGGGAAATGAAAAACTGTTTTTT. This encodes CASSLPGQGNEKLFF.

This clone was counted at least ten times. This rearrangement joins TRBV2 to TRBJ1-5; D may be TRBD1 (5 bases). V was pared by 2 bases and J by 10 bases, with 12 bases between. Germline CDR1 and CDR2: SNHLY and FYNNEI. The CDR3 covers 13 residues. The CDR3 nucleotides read TGTGCCAGCAGTGAACGGCTCCAGGGACCCCAGCATTTT. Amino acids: CASSERLQGPQHF.

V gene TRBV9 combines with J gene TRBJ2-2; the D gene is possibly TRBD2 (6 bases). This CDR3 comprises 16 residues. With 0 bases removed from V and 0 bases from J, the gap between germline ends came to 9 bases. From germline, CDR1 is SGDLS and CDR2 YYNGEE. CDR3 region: CASSVGSGSNTGELFF. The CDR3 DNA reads TGTGCCAGCAGCGTAGGTAGCGGTTCGAACACCGGGGAGCTGTTTTTT.

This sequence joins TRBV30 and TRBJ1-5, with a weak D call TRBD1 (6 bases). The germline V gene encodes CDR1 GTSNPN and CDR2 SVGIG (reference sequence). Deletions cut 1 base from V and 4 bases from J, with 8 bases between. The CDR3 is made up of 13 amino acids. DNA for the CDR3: TGTGCCTGGAGTGGGGACACAAATCAGCCCCAGCATTTT. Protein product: CAWSGDTNQPQHF.

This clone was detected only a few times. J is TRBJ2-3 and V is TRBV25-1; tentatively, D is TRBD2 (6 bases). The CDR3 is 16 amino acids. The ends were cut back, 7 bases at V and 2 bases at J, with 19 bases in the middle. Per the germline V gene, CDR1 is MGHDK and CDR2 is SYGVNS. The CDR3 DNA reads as TGTGCCAGCATTCCCGGAGGGGTTAACCCCACAGATACGCAGTATTTT. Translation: CASIPGGVNPTDTQYF. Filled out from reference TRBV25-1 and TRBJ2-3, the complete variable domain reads EADIYQTPRYLVIGTGKKITLECSQTMGHDKMYWYQQDPGMELHLIHYSYGVNSTEKGDLSSESTVSRIRTEHFPLTLESARPSHTSQYLCASIPGGVNPTDTQYFGPGTRLTVL.

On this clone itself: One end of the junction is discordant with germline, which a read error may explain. CDR3 sequence reads: CATSGAGPAGYTF. The DNA for the CDR3 is TGTGCCACCAGTGGAGCGGGGCCGGCTGGCTACACCTTC. The genes are TRBV27 and TRBJ1-2; a possible D gene is TRBD1 (5 bases). CDR1 is MNHEY and CDR2 is SMNVEV in the germline V gene (reference sequence). The CDR3 spans 13 residues.

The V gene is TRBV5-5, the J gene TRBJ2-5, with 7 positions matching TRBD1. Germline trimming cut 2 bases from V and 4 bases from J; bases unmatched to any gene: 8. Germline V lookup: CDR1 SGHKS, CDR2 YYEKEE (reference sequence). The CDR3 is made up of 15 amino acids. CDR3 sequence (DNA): TGTGCCAGCAGCTTTAGGGGGCAGCGTGGAGAGACCCAGTACTTC. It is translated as CASSFRGQRGETQYF.

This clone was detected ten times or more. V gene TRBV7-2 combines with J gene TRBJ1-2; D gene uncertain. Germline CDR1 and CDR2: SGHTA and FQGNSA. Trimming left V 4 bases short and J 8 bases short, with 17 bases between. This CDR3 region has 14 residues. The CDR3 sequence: CASSSDPLTNGYTF. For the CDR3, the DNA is TGTGCCAGCAGCTCGGACCCGCTGACTAACGGCTACACCTTC.